The 2 T cell receptor beta chains listed next were all sequenced from one sample in a study of T cell changes during pregnancy in multiple sclerosis. The table came from immunoSEQ multiplex PCR; TCRdb's copy has only in-frame clones and leaves some out. The sample has over 75,000 clones; roughly 92% are singletons. The sample was peripheral blood, taken in the first trimester of pregnancy. The receptors shown here come from a female donor with multiple sclerosis, enrolled in a pregnancy study.

The V gene is TRBV18, the J gene TRBJ2-1; 8 bases are shared with TRBD2. This CDR3 region has 17 residues. From germline, CDR1 is KGHSH and CDR2 LQKENI. Unmatched junction bases numbered 6, after V lost 1 base and J lost 1 base. This CDR3 is CASSPRLAGYSYNEQFF. The CDR3 nucleotides are TGTGCCAGCTCACCACGGCTAGCGGGCTATTCCTACAATGAGCAGTTCTTC.

This clone appeared once. The gene calls are TRBV7-2 and TRBJ1-1, with D uncertain. The V and J ends lost 3 bases and 0 bases respectively, with 8 bases between them. The CDR3 loop spans 14 amino acids. Germline CDR1 is SGHTA and CDR2 is FQGNSA. CDR3 sequence: CASSFSSLNTEAFF. The CDR3 coding sequence is TGTGCCAGCAGCTTTTCCTCCTTGAACACTGAAGCTTTCTTT.